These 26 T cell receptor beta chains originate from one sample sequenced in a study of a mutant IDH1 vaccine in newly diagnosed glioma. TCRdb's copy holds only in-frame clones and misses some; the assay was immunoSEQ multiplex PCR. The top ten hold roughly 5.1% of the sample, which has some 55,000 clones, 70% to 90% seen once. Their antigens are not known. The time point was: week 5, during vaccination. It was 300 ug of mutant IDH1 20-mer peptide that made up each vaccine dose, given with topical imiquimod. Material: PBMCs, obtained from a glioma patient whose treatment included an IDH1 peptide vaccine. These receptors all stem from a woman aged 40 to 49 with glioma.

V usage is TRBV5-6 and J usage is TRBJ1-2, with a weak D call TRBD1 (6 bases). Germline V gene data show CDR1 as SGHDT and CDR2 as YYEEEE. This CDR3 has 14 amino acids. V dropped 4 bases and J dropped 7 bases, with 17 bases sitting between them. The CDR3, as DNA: TGTGCCAGCAGCCTACTTACAGGGAGCCGTGGCTACACCTTC. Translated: CASSLLTGSRGYTF.

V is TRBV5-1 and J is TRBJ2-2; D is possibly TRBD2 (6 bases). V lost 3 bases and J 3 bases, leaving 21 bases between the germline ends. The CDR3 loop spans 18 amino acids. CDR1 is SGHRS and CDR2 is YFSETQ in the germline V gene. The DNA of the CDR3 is TGCGCCAGCAGCTACGGGGGACGGATACCTGGAGACACCGGGGAGCTGTTTTTT. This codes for CASSYGGRIPGDTGELFF.

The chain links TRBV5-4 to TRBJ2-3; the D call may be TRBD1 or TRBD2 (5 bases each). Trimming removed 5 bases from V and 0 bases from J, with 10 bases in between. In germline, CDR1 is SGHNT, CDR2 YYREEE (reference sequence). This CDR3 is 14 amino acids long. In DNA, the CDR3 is TGTGCCAGCAGTTCTGGGGACAGCACAGATACGCAGTATTTT. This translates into CASSSGDSTDTQYF. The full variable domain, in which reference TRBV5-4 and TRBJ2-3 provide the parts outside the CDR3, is ETGVTQSPTHLIKTRGQQVTLRCSSQSGHNTVSWYQQALGQGPQFIFQYYREEENGRGNFPPRFSGLQFPNYSSELNVNALELDDSALYLCASSSGDSTDTQYFGPGTRLTVL.

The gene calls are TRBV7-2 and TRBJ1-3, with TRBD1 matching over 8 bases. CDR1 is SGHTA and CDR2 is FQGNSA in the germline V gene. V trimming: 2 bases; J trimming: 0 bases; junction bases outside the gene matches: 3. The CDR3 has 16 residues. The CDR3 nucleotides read TGTGCCAGCAGCTTACAGGGGGCCCCCTCTGGAAACACCATATATTTT. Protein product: CASSLQGAPSGNTIYF.

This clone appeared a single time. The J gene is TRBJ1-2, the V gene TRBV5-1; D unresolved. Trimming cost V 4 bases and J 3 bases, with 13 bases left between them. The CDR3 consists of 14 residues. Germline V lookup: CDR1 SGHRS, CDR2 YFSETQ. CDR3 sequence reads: CASSPGGLDYGYTF. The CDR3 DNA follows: TGCGCCAGCAGCCCCGGCGGCCTGGACTATGGCTACACCTTC.

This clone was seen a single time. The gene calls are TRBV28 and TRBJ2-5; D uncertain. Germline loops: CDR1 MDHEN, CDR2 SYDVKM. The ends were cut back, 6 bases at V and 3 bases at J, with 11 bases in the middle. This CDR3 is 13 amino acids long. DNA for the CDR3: TGTGCCAGCAGAAAAAGGGTGGAAGAGACCCAGTACTTC. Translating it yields CASRKRVEETQYF.

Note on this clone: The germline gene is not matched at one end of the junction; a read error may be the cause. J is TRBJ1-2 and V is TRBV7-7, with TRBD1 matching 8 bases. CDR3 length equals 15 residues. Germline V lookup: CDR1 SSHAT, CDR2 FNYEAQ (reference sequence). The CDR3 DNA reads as TGTGCTAGCAGCTTACACCCCAGGGGGCCCTATGGCTACACCTTC. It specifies CASSLHPRGPYGYTF.

The DNA of the CDR3 is TGTGCCAGCACCTTCCGGGCCCCAGAAGAAGGGGAGCTGTTTTTT. It codes for CASTFRAPEEGELFF. The genes are TRBV6-5 and TRBJ2-2; D is undetermined. In germline, CDR1 is MNHEY, CDR2 SVGAGI. CDR3 length: 15 residues. The V end lost 7 bases, the J end lost 8 bases, and 20 bases lay between the germline ends.

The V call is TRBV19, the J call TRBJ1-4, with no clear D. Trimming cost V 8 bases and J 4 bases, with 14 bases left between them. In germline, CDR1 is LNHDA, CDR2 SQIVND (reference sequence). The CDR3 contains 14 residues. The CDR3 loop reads CASAASPGNEKLFF. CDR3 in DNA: TGTGCCAGTGCTGCCAGCCCTGGTAATGAAAAACTGTTTTTT.

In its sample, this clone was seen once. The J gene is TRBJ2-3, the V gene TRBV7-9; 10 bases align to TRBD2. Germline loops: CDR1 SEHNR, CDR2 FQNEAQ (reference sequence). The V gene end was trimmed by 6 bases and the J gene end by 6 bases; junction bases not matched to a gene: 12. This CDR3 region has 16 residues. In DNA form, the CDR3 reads TGTGCCAGCAGGAACAGCGGGAGGGGCCCGAGGGATACGCAGTATTTT. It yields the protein CASRNSGRGPRDTQYF.

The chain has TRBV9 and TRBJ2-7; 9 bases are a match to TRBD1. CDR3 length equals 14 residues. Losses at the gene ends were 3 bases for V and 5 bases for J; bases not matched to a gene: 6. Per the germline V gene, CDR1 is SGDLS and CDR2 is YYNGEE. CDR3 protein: CASSAGTGIDEQYF. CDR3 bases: TGTGCCAGCAGCGCCGGGACAGGGATAGACGAGCAGTACTTC.

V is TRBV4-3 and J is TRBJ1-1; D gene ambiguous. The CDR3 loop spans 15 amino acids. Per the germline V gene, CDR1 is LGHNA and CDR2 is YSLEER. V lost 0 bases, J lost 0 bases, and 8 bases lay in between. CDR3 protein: CASSQEWRMNTEAFF. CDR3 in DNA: TGCGCCAGCAGCCAAGAATGGAGAATGAACACTGAAGCTTTCTTT.

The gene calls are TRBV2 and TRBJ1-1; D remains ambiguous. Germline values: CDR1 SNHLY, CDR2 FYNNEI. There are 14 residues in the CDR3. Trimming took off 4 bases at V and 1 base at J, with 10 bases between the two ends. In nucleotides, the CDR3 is TGTGCCAGCAGTGCTCGGACGGGGAACACTGAAGCTTTCTTT. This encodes CASSARTGNTEAFF.

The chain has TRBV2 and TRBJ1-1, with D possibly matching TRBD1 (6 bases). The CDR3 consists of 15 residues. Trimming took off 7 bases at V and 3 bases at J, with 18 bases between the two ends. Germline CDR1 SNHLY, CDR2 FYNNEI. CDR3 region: CASIPQGSRDTEAFF. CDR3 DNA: TGTGCCAGCATCCCACAGGGTTCGCGTGACACTGAAGCTTTCTTT.

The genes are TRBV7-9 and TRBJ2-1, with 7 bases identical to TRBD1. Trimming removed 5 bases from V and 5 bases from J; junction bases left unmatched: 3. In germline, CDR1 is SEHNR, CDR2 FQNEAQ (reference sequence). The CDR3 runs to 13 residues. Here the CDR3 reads CASSTQGNNEQFF. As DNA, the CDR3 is TGTGCCAGCAGCACACAGGGGAACAATGAGCAGTTCTTC.

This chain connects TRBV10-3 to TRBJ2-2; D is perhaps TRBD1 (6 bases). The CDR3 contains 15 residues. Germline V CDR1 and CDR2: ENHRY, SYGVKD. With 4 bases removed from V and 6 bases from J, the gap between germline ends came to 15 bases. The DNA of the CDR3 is TGTGCCATCAGTGGGGCAGGGGATTTGGCCGGGGAGCTGTTTTTT. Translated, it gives CAISGAGDLAGELFF.

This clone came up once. For the CDR3, the DNA is TGTGCCAGCAGCTTTGGGCTAGCGGGTAGCTCCTACAATGAGCAGTTCTTC. Protein sequence: CASSFGLAGSSYNEQFF. The rearrangement joins TRBV7-8 to TRBJ2-1; 8 nucleotides match TRBD2. Looked up from germline, CDR1 is SGHVS and CDR2 is FQNEAQ. J was trimmed by 0 bases and V by 3 bases; bases with no gene match: 7. The CDR3 consists of 17 residues.

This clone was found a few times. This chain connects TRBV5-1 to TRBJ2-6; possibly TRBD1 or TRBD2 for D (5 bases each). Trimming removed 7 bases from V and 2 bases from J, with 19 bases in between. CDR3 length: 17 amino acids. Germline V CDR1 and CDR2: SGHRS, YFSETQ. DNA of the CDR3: TGCGCCAGCGGGGACGCCCGATATTGGACTGGGGCCAACGTCCTGACTTTC. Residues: CASGDARYWTGANVLTF.

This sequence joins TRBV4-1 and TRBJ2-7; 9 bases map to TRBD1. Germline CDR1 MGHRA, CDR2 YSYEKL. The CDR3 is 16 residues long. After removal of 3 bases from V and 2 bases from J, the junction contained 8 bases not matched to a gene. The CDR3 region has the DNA TGCGCCAGCAGCCAGACAACCGGGACAGGGACCTACGAGCAGTACTTC. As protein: CASSQTTGTGTYEQYF.

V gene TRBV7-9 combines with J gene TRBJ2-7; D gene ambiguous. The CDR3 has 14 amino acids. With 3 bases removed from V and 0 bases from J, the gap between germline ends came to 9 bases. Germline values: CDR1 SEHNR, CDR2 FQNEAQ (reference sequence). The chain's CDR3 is CASSFRETSYEQYF. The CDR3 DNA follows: TGTGCCAGCAGCTTCAGAGAAACCTCCTACGAGCAGTACTTC.

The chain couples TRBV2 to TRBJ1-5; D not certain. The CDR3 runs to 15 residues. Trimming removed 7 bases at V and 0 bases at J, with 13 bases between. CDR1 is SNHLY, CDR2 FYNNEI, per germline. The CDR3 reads CASTGGQYSNQPQHF. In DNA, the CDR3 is TGTGCCAGCACCGGCGGGCAGTATAGCAATCAGCCCCAGCATTTT.

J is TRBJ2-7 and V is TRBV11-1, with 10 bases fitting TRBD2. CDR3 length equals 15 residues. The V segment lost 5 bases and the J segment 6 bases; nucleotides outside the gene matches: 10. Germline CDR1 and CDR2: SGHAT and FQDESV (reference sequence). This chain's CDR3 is CASSLEAGGPVEQYF. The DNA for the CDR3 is TGTGCCAGCAGCCTCGAAGCGGGGGGGCCGGTCGAGCAGTACTTC.

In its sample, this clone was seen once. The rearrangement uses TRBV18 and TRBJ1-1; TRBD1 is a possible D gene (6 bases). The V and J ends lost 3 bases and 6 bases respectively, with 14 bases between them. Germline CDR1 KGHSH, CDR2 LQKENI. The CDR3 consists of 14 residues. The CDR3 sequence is CASSPRRGFAEAFF. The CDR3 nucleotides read TGTGCCAGCTCACCTCGTAGGGGGTTCGCTGAAGCTTTCTTT.

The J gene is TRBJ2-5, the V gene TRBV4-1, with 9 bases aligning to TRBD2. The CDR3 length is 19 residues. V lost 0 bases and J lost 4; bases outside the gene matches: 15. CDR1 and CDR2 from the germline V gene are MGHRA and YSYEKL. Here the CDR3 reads CASSQDVRKIAGEGETQYF. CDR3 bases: TGCGCCAGCAGCCAAGATGTCCGGAAGATAGCGGGAGAGGGAGAGACCCAGTACTTC.

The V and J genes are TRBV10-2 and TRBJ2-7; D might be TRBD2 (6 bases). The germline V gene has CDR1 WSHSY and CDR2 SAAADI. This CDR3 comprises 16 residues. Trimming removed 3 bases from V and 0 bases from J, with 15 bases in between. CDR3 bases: TGCGCCAGCAGTGAAGTGCGGGCGGGGTCCTCCTACGAGCAGTACTTC. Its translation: CASSEVRAGSSYEQYF.

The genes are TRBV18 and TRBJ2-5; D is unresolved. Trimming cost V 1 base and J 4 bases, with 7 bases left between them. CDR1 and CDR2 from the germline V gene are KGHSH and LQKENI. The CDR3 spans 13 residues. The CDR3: CASSPQGRETQYF. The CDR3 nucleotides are TGTGCCAGCTCACCACAGGGAAGAGAGACCCAGTACTTC.